This T cell receptor (beta chain) was identified during a study of cytomegalovirus exposure and HLA in healthy donors. The PCR employed 60 Vbeta primers together with 13 Jbeta primers. Data came from immunoSEQ multiplex PCR; TCRdb stores just in-frame clones and leaves some out. The sample includes about 150,000 clones, around four fifths of them seen just once. These donors, healthy bone marrow donors, were studied. Germline V gene lookup returns CDR1 KGHSH and CDR2 LQKENI. V was trimmed by 5 bases and J by 5 bases, leaving 22 bases between them. The CDR3 contains 17 residues. The sequence derives from a boy aged 2 to 10 in good health and CMV-seronegative. Sequencing used PBMCs. This sequence joins TRBV18 and TRBJ2-1; maybe TRBD2 (5 bases). In DNA, the CDR3 is TGTGCCAGCTCATCATCTGCCCGGACTGGCACAAACAATGAGCAGTTCTTC. This translates into CASSSSARTGTNNEQFF.